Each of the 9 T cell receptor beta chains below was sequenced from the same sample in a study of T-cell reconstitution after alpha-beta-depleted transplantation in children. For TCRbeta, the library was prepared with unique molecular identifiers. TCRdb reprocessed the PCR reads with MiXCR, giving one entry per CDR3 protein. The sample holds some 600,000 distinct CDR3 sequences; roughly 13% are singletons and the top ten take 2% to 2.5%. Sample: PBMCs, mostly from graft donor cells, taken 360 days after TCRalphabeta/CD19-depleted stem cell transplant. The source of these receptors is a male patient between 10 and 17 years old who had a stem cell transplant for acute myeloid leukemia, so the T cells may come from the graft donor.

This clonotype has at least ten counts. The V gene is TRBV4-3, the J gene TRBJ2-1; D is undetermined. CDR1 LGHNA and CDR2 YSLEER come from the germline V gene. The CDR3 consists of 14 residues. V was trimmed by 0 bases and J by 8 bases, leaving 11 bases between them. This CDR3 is CASSQDTVRDEQFF. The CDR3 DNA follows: TGCGCCAGCAGCCAAGATACCGTCCGGGATGAGCAGTTCTTC.

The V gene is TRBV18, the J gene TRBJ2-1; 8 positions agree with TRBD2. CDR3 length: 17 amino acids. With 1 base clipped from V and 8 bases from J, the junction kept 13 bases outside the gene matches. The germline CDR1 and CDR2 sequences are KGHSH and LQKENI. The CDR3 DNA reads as TGTGCCAGCTCACCACTATTCAAGAGCGGGAGTATGGATGAGCAGTTCTTC. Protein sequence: CASSPLFKSGSMDEQFF.

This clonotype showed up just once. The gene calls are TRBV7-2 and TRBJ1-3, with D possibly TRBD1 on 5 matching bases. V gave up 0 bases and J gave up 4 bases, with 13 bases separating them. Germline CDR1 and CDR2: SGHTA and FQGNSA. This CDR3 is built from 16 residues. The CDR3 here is CASSLARAGPGNTIYF. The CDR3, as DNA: TGTGCCAGCAGCTTAGCGAGGGCGGGACCGGGAAACACCATATATTTT.

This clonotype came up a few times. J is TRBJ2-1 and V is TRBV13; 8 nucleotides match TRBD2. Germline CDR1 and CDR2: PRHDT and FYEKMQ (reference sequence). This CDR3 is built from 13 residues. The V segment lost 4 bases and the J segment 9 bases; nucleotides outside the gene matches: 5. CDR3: CASSSHLAGEQFF. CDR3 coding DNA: TGTGCCAGCAGCTCTCACCTAGCGGGTGAGCAGTTCTTC.

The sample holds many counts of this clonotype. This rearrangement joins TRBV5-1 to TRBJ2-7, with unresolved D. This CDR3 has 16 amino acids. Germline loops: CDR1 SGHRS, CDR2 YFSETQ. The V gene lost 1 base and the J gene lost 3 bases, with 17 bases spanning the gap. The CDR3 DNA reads TGCGCCAGCAGCTTGAATGGTCTTGACCCGGGCTACGAGCAGTACTTC. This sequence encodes CASSLNGLDPGYEQYF.

CDR3 sequence (DNA): TGTGCCAGCAGTCCCTGGGCCTATCGGGGGCAGTATTTT. Amino acids: CASSPWAYRGQYF. This chain connects TRBV28 to TRBJ2-3; maybe TRBD2 (5 bases). Trimming left V 5 bases short and J 11 bases short, with 17 bases between. Germline V gives CDR1 MDHEN, CDR2 SYDVKM. The CDR3 has 13 residues.

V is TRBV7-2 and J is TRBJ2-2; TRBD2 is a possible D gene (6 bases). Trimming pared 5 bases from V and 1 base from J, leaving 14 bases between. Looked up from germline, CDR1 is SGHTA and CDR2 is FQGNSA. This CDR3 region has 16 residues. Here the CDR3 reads CASSPRGSGNTGELFF. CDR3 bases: TGTGCCAGCAGCCCCCGAGGTAGCGGGAACACCGGGGAGCTGTTTTTT.

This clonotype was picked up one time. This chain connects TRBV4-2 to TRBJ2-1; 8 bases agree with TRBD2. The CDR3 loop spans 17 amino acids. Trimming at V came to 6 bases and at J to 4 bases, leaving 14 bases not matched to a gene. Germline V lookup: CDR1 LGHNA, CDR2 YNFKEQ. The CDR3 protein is CASSPDQAGGRYNEQFF. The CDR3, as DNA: TGTGCCAGCAGTCCTGATCAGGCGGGAGGCCGTTACAATGAGCAGTTCTTC.

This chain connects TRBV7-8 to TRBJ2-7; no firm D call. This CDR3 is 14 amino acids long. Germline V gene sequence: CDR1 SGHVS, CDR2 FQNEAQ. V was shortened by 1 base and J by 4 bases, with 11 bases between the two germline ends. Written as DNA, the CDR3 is TGTGCCAGCAGCTTAGGGCCGGGCGTGTACGAGCAGTACTTC. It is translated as CASSLGPGVYEQYF.